Listed below are T cell receptor beta chains from one sample, sequenced in a study of memory CD4+ T cells and cytomegalovirus serostatus. Clones were read by immunoSEQ multiplex PCR, and TCRdb kept only the in-frame ones, dropping some. The sample consists of 50,000 to 75,000 clones, roughly four fifths of them appearing once. Sequenced input: memory CD4+ T cells from blood. Source of these receptors: an adult in good health and CMV-seronegative. Each CDR3 is given with its conserved first and last residue. The order of the fields is V gene, D gene, clone size, J gene, CDR3 protein, CDR3 DNA. The D gene is left open where the match is weak. For some rows the clone size is stated as once, few or many, or as a class when expanded; others skip it.

TRBV7-8,NA,NA,TRBJ1-1,CASSRNRMTAEAFF,TGTGCCAGCAGCCGCAACCGGATGACCGCTGAAGCTTTCTTT
TRBV6-1,NA,once,TRBJ2-3,CASSGWGQGWKRTDTQYF,TGTGCCAGCAGTGGATGGGGCCAGGGGTGGAAAAGGACAGATACGCAGTATTTT
TRBV6-1,NA,medium-sized,TRBJ2-1,CASRDYLGPNEQFF,TGTGCCAGCAGGGATTACCTCGGCCCCAATGAGCAGTTCTTC
TRBV6-1,NA,NA,TRBJ1-5,CASSVDQPQHF,TGTGCCAGCAGTGTTGATCAGCCCCAGCATTTT
TRBV11-2,NA,NA,TRBJ2-1,CASSFSPLGGNEQFF,TGTGCCAGCAGCTTCAGTCCTTTGGGTGGCAATGAGCAGTTCTTC
TRBV7-2,TRBD2,NA,TRBJ2-1,CASSSSAGVNYNEQFF,TGTGCCAGCAGCTCTTCAGCGGGAGTGAATTACAATGAGCAGTTCTTC
TRBV18,NA,NA,TRBJ2-2,CASSPFGGGELFF,TGTGCCAGCTCACCCTTCGGCGGCGGGGAGCTGTTTTTT
TRBV5-4,NA,NA,TRBJ2-7,CASSLFEGYEQYF,TGTGCCAGCAGCTTGTTCGAAGGGTACGAGCAGTACTTC
TRBV6-1,NA,NA,TRBJ2-5,CASSLTGETQYF,TGTGCCAGCAGCCTTACGGGGGAGACCCAGTACTTC
TRBV13,TRBD2,NA,TRBJ2-3,CASSPTRGLAGGGDTQYF,TGTGCCAGCAGCCCCACCCGTGGACTAGCGGGGGGCGGGGATACGCAGTATTTT
TRBV4-1,NA,NA,TRBJ2-5,CASSLTPQLGETQYF,TGCGCCAGCAGCTTGACCCCTCAGTTGGGAGAGACCCAGTACTTC
TRBV25-1,NA,NA,TRBJ2-3,CASSASLSHLDTQYF,TGTGCCAGCAGTGCCTCCCTTAGCCACTTAGATACGCAGTATTTT
TRBV19,NA,NA,TRBJ1-5,CASSHQGLGQPQHF,TGTGCCAGTAGTCATCAGGGGCTGGGACAGCCCCAGCATTTT
TRBV18,NA,NA,TRBJ1-5,CASSPSNQPQHF,TGTGCCAGCTCACCGAGCAATCAGCCCCAGCATTTT
TRBV29-1,NA,NA,TRBJ1-1,CSVDRLTEAFF,TGCAGCGTCGACAGGCTCACTGAAGCTTTCTTT